This passage covers 23 T cell receptor beta chains from one sample sequenced in a study of cytomegalovirus exposure and HLA in healthy donors. Amplification used 60 Vbeta primers and 13 Jbeta primers. Measured with immunoSEQ multiplex PCR; TCRdb has only the in-frame clones, and not every one. The table includes some 140,000 clones, about four fifths detected once. The sequenced sample consisted of PBMCs. The receptors were sampled from a middle-aged woman in good health and CMV-seronegative.

The chain joins TRBV5-1 to TRBJ1-1; a weak D match, TRBD1 (6 bases). The CDR3 runs to 13 residues. Germline V lookup: CDR1 SGHRS, CDR2 YFSETQ. V was shortened by 3 bases and J by 3 bases, with 9 bases between the two germline ends. The CDR3 loop reads CASSSAGDTEAFF. In nucleotides, the CDR3 is TGCGCCAGCAGCTCCGCAGGGGACACTGAAGCTTTCTTT.

The V and J genes are TRBV6-5 and TRBJ2-2; a weak D match, TRBD1 (5 bases). V lost 6 bases, J lost 4 bases, and 12 bases lay in between. CDR3 size: 14 residues. In germline, CDR1 is MNHEY, CDR2 SVGAGI. The CDR3 region has the DNA TGTGCCAGCAGCCTTGGGGCTGGCACCGGGGAGCTGTTTTTT. Protein: CASSLGAGTGELFF.

The chain has TRBV15 and TRBJ2-7; 7 nucleotides match TRBD1. The germline V gene encodes CDR1 LNHNV and CDR2 YYDKDF (reference sequence). There are 13 residues in the CDR3. The trim removed 6 bases at V and 5 bases at J, leaving 7 bases unmatched. CDR3 sequence: CATRATGSDEQYF. The CDR3 bases are TGTGCCACCAGGGCGACAGGGTCGGACGAGCAGTACTTC.

This rearrangement joins TRBV5-1 to TRBJ2-3, with TRBD2 identical over 9 bases. This CDR3 is built from 17 residues. V was clipped by 1 base and J by 0 bases; unmatched bases: 6. CDR1 and CDR2 (germline): SGHRS, YFSETQ. CDR3 nucleotides: TGCGCCAGCAGCTTGAGAGTAGCGGGGGTGAGCACAGATACGCAGTATTTT. Amino acid sequence: CASSLRVAGVSTDTQYF.

This chain links TRBV6-1 with TRBJ2-7, with D perhaps TRBD1 (6 bases). The ends were cut back, 6 bases at V and 2 bases at J, with 14 bases in the middle. Per germline, CDR1 MNHNS and CDR2 SASEGT. This CDR3 region has 14 residues. The CDR3 sequence is CASSPGHGTYEQYF. CDR3 sequence (DNA): TGTGCCAGCAGCCCGGGACACGGGACCTACGAGCAGTACTTC.

This clone was picked up one time. V gene TRBV25-1 combines with J gene TRBJ2-2; D is perhaps TRBD2 (7 bases). Germline-derived CDR1 and CDR2 are MGHDK and SYGVNS. The CDR3 is 15 amino acids. The V end lost 0 bases, the J end lost 7 bases, and 12 bases lay between the germline ends. The CDR3 DNA sequence: TGTGCCAGCAGTGAATATAAGGGGGGGCTCGGGGAGCTGTTTTTT. Translation: CASSEYKGGLGELFF.

V usage is TRBV28 and J usage is TRBJ1-2; D is perhaps TRBD1 (6 bases). V shed 7 bases and J shed 7 bases, with 19 bases lying between them. CDR1 and CDR2 (germline): MDHEN, SYDVKM. The CDR3 is 14 residues long. The CDR3, as DNA: TGTGCCAGCACCCCCCCGGGGACATTAAGTGGCTACACCTTC. Protein product: CASTPPGTLSGYTF.

The chain joins TRBV28 to TRBJ1-1; 7 bases are shared with TRBD1. The CDR3 consists of 14 residues. Trimming at V came to 5 bases and at J to 0 bases, leaving 3 bases not matched to a gene. The germline V gene encodes CDR1 MDHEN and CDR2 SYDVKM. CDR3 region: CASSPGQLNTEAFF. For the CDR3, the DNA is TGTGCCAGCAGTCCGGGACAGCTGAACACTGAAGCTTTCTTT.

The V gene is TRBV7-9, the J gene TRBJ1-2; no reliable D call. The germline gives CDR1 SEHNR, CDR2 FQNEAQ (reference sequence). This CDR3 has 13 residues. V was clipped by 0 bases and J by 6 bases, with 8 bases between them. The DNA of the CDR3 is TGTGCCAGCAGCTTAGCGCTACGGGATGGCTACACCTTC. It yields the protein CASSLALRDGYTF.

About this clone: One junction end disagrees with the germline gene, perhaps due to a read error. V usage is TRBV7-9 and J usage is TRBJ2-7; 8 bases line up with TRBD1. The CDR3 is 15 residues long. From germline, CDR1 is SEHNR and CDR2 FQNEAQ (reference sequence). CDR3 DNA sequence: TGTGCCAGCAGCGTAGCTGAGGGACAGGCGGAGGAGCAGTACTTC. Its protein is CASSVAEGQAEEQYF. The entire variable domain, with the rest obtained from reference TRBV7-9 and TRBJ2-7, is as follows: DTGVSQNPRHKITKRGQNVTFRCDPISEHNRLYWYRQTLGQGPEFLTYFQNEAQLEKSRLLSDRFSAERPKGSFSTLEIQRTEQGDSAMYLCASSVAEGQAEEQYFGPGTRLTVT.

The genes are TRBV20-1 and TRBJ1-2; D is possibly TRBD1 (6 bases). The CDR3 extends over 11 amino acids. The germline gives CDR1 DFQATT, CDR2 SNEGSKA (reference sequence). CDR3 sequence reads: CSHYREHGYTF. DNA for the CDR3: TGCAGCCACTACAGGGAACATGGCTACACCTTC.

This chain joins TRBV7-2 and TRBJ2-5, with D possibly TRBD1 on 7 matching bases. Between the trimmed V and J ends, which lost 6 bases and 4 bases, there was a span of 9 bases. Looked up from germline, CDR1 is SGHTA and CDR2 is FQGNSA. The CDR3 sequence is 12 residues long. The CDR3 nucleotides are TGTGCCAGCAGGCAGGGGGGAGAGACCCAGTACTTC. Encoded protein: CASRQGGETQYF.

This clone appeared a single time. V gene TRBV5-8 combines with J gene TRBJ1-1; D is possibly TRBD1 (5 bases). Trimming cost V 3 bases and J 1 base, with 13 bases left between them. CDR1 and CDR2 from the germline V gene are SGHTS and YDEGEE. CDR3 length: 15 amino acids. CDR3 nucleotides: TGTGCCAGCAGCTGGAGGGGTGTAAAGAACACTGAAGCTTTCTTT. It translates to CASSWRGVKNTEAFF.

This clone was detected only once. The chain couples TRBV19 to TRBJ2-1, with 12 bases lining up with TRBD2. V shed 7 bases, J shed 5 bases, and the junction held 12 bases outside the gene matches. CDR1 and CDR2 (germline): LNHDA, SQIVND (reference sequence). The CDR3 loop spans 17 amino acids. CDR3 region: CASTAARRTSGNNEQFF. DNA for the CDR3: TGTGCCAGTACCGCGGCCCGTCGGACTAGCGGGAACAATGAGCAGTTCTTC.

This chain connects TRBV10-1 to TRBJ2-3, with TRBD2 matching 8 bases. This CDR3 is built from 17 residues. J lost 0 bases, V lost 0 bases, and 5 bases had no gene match. Germline loops: CDR1 WNHNN, CDR2 SYGVQD (reference sequence). CDR3 DNA: TGCGCCAGCAGTGAGTCCGGGGCTAGCGGGAGCACAGATACGCAGTATTTT. This encodes CASSESGASGSTDTQYF.

The chain links TRBV13 to TRBJ2-5; TRBD2 aligns across 14 bases. The CDR3 length is 18 residues. Germline V gene data show CDR1 as PRHDT and CDR2 as FYEKMQ (reference sequence). V shed 5 bases and J 5 bases; nucleotides not matched to a gene: 13. The chain's CDR3 is CASSPKTSGGALGETQYF. The DNA for the CDR3 is TGTGCCAGCAGCCCCAAGACTAGCGGGGGGGCCCTCGGCGAGACCCAGTACTTC. The full variable domain, completed using reference TRBV13 and TRBJ2-5, is AAGVIQSPRHLIKEKRETATLKCYPIPRHDTVYWYQQGPGQDPQFLISFYEKMQSDKGSIPDRFSAQQFSDYHSELNMSSLELGDSALYFCASSPKTSGGALGETQYFGPGTRLLVL.

The rearrangement joins TRBV4-3 to TRBJ1-2; D remains unclear. Looked up from germline, CDR1 is LGHNA and CDR2 is YSLEER. Trimming stripped 0 bases from V and 5 bases from J, with 10 bases between. There are 14 residues in the CDR3. This CDR3 is CASSQEPGAYGYTF. The CDR3 nucleotides are TGCGCCAGCAGCCAAGAACCGGGTGCTTATGGCTACACCTTC.

The chain uses TRBV10-3 and TRBJ2-7, with D possibly being TRBD1 (5 bases). V lost 0 bases to trimming and J lost 5 bases, with 11 bases between them. CDR3 length: 14 amino acids. Germline V gene lookup returns CDR1 ENHRY and CDR2 SYGVKD. Here the CDR3 DNA reads TGTGCCATCAGTGAGTCTCAGGGTTTTCACGAGCAGTACTTC. Its translation: CAISESQGFHEQYF.

The chain has TRBV11-2 and TRBJ1-3; possibly TRBD1 for D (6 bases). CDR1 is SGHAT and CDR2 is FQNNGV in the germline V gene. Trimming left V 3 bases short and J 0 bases short, with 9 bases between. The CDR3 covers 15 residues. The DNA for the CDR3 is TGTGCCAGCAGCTTCATACAGGGCTCTGGAAACACCATATATTTT. Translating gives CASSFIQGSGNTIYF.

The chain employs TRBV7-9 and TRBJ2-7, with TRBD1 matching 7 bases. Germline lookup yields CDR1 SEHNR and CDR2 FQNEAQ (reference sequence). This CDR3 spans 14 amino acids. The V and J ends lost 5 bases and 2 bases, in that order; junction bases with no gene match: 6. The CDR3 sequence: CASSPYGQAYEQYF. CDR3 DNA: TGTGCCAGCAGCCCATACGGACAGGCCTACGAGCAGTACTTC. Combining the CDR3 with reference TRBV7-9 and TRBJ2-7 gives the whole variable domain DTGVSQNPRHKITKRGQNVTFRCDPISEHNRLYWYRQTLGQGPEFLTYFQNEAQLEKSRLLSDRFSAERPKGSFSTLEIQRTEQGDSAMYLCASSPYGQAYEQYFGPGTRLTVT.

The chain is built from TRBV10-3 and TRBJ1-1, with D possibly TRBD1 on 5 matching bases. Germline lookup yields CDR1 ENHRY and CDR2 SYGVKD. CDR3 length equals 13 residues. Trimming stripped 5 bases from V and 2 bases from J, with 9 bases between. CDR3 protein: CAISSDRNTEAFF. As DNA, the CDR3 is TGTGCCATCAGTTCCGACAGAAACACTGAAGCTTTCTTT.

The sample holds a few counts of this clone. The genes are TRBV6-1 and TRBJ1-1; D is unclear. Trimming removed 0 bases from V and 0 bases from J, with 5 bases in between. Germline V gives CDR1 MNHNS, CDR2 SASEGT. This CDR3 has 14 residues. CDR3 coding DNA: TGTGCCAGCAGTGAAGCGAACATGAACACTGAAGCTTTCTTT. Amino acid sequence: CASSEANMNTEAFF.

This CDR3 reads CASSPRQGDGNQPQHF. DNA for the CDR3: TGTGCCAGCTCACCAAGGCAGGGCGATGGCAATCAGCCCCAGCATTTT. The chain combines TRBV18 with TRBJ1-5; possible D gene TRBD1, 5 bases. The CDR3 is 16 amino acids. Germline loops: CDR1 KGHSH, CDR2 LQKENI. V lost 2 bases, J lost 2 bases, and 13 bases lay in between.